Listed here are 20 T cell receptor beta chains from one sample, sequenced in a study of blood T cell repertoires in COVID-19. Clones were read by immunoSEQ multiplex PCR, and TCRdb kept only the in-frame ones, dropping some. The sample holds over 200,000 clones, roughly 86% seen once. The sample comprised peripheral blood. Receptor source: a woman in her twenties or thirties who had recovered from COVID-19.

V and J are TRBV6-5 and TRBJ2-2; the D gene is possibly TRBD1 (6 bases). CDR1 is MNHEY, CDR2 SVGAGI, per germline. The CDR3 contains 15 residues. Trimming stripped 10 bases from V and 5 bases from J, with 20 bases between. As DNA, the CDR3 is TGTGCCACAAAAACCGCTACAGGGTGGACCGGGGAGCTGTTTTTT. This codes for CATKTATGWTGELFF.

The chain carries TRBV5-6 and TRBJ1-2; 9 nucleotides line up with TRBD1. The CDR3 contains 15 residues. With 2 bases clipped from V and 5 bases from J, the junction kept 7 bases outside the gene matches. The germline V gene encodes CDR1 SGHDT and CDR2 YYEEEE. The CDR3 bases are TGTGCCAGCAGCTTCAGACAGGGGGGAGTGTATGGCTACACCTTC. Translation: CASSFRQGGVYGYTF.

The chain is built from TRBV13 and TRBJ2-2; 7 bases map to TRBD2. CDR3 length equals 14 residues. Germline CDR1 PRHDT, CDR2 FYEKMQ (reference sequence). V dropped 3 bases and J dropped 5; count of bases not matched to a gene: 3. The CDR3 region is CASSLGSGTGELFF. Here the CDR3 DNA reads TGTGCCAGCAGCTTGGGTAGCGGGACCGGGGAGCTGTTTTTT.

The chain has TRBV24-1 and TRBJ2-1; TRBD1 matches 10 bases. The length of the CDR3 is 15 residues. Per the germline V gene, CDR1 is KGHDR and CDR2 is SFDVKD. The junction had 1 base not matched to a gene; V was cut back by 5 bases and J by 1 base. The CDR3 DNA follows: TGTGCCACCAGTGCGGGACAGGGGTCCTACAATGAGCAGTTCTTC. It translates to CATSAGQGSYNEQFF.

The V and J genes are TRBV19 and TRBJ2-1; 8 bases align to TRBD2. Germline CDR1 and CDR2: LNHDA and SQIVND (reference sequence). The CDR3 covers 14 residues. V lost 8 bases to trimming and J lost 9 bases; unmatched junction nucleotides: 12. The CDR3 region is CASHPSGSPREQFF. DNA of the CDR3: TGTGCCAGTCACCCCAGCGGGAGTCCCCGTGAGCAGTTCTTC.

The chain is built from TRBV7-9 and TRBJ1-3, with D hard to call. Germline assignment: CDR1 SEHNR and CDR2 FQNEAQ (reference sequence). Between the trimmed V and J ends, which lost 2 bases and 1 base, there was a span of 6 bases. This CDR3 region has 14 residues. CDR3 nucleotide sequence: TGTGCCAGCAGCTTAAGCCGTTCTGGAAACACCATATATTTT. Residues: CASSLSRSGNTIYF. Together with reference TRBV7-9 and TRBJ1-3, the CDR3 gives the full variable domain: DTGVSQNPRHKITKRGQNVTFRCDPISEHNRLYWYRQTLGQGPEFLTYFQNEAQLEKSRLLSDRFSAERPKGSFSTLEIQRTEQGDSAMYLCASSLSRSGNTIYFGEGSWLTVV.

The J gene is TRBJ2-7, the V gene TRBV7-2; the match to TRBD2 covers 9 bases. The junction had 11 bases not matched to a gene; V was cut back by 4 bases and J by 7 bases. CDR3 length: 15 amino acids. Germline values: CDR1 SGHTA, CDR2 FQGNSA. As DNA, the CDR3 is TGTGCCAGCAGCTCGACCGGGACTAGCCGGGGGGAGCAGTACTTC. Encoded protein: CASSSTGTSRGEQYF. Variable domain in full (rest from reference TRBV7-2 and TRBJ2-7): GAGVSQSPSNKVTEKGKDVELRCDPISGHTALYWYRQSLGQGLEFLIYFQGNSAPDKSGLPSDRFSAERTGGSVSTLTIQRTQQEDSAVYLCASSSTGTSRGEQYFGPGTRLTVT.

V usage is TRBV7-3 and J usage is TRBJ2-1, with D perhaps TRBD1 (5 bases). Trimming cost V 4 bases and J 6 bases, with 16 bases left between them. This CDR3 comprises 15 residues. CDR1 SGHTA and CDR2 FQGTGA come from the germline V gene. The CDR3 DNA reads as TGTGCCAGCAGCTCTTACTTACAGGTTTCCAATGAGCAGTTCTTC. It is translated as CASSSYLQVSNEQFF.

This clone came up a few times. The CDR3 sequence: CASSEGTFLTDTQYF. The CDR3 DNA reads as TGTGCCAGCAGTGAGGGGACTTTCCTCACAGATACGCAGTATTTT. V and J are TRBV2 and TRBJ2-3; D perhaps matches TRBD2 (6 bases). Germline assignment: CDR1 SNHLY and CDR2 FYNNEI. V gave up 3 bases and J gave up 2 bases, with 12 bases separating them. The CDR3 spans 15 residues.

The chain employs TRBV19 and TRBJ1-1, with 7 bases fitting TRBD1. This CDR3 is built from 13 residues. The germline V gene has CDR1 LNHDA and CDR2 SQIVND (reference sequence). J gave up 3 bases and V 6 bases, and 4 bases lay outside the gene matches. CDR3 DNA sequence: TGTGCCAGTAGACACAGGGGATACACTGAAGCTTTCTTT. Protein product: CASRHRGYTEAFF.

CDR3 in DNA: TGTGCCAGCAGCCGGGCAAGTACGCAGTATTTT. As protein: CASSRASTQYF. The chain recombines TRBV6-2 or TRBV6-3 with TRBJ2-3; no firm D call. The CDR3 loop spans 11 amino acids. Germline CDR1 is MNHEY and CDR2 is SVGEGT. The ends were cut back, 6 bases at V and 8 bases at J, with 9 bases in the middle.

V is TRBV5-1 and J is TRBJ1-2; tentative D call: TRBD1 (6 bases). Germline-derived CDR1 and CDR2 are SGHRS and YFSETQ. This CDR3 region has 15 residues. V lost 0 bases and J 2 bases, leaving 11 bases between the germline ends. The DNA for the CDR3 is TGCGCCAGCAGCTTGGATGGACAGCCAAACTATGGCTACACCTTC. It codes for CASSLDGQPNYGYTF.

The chain uses TRBV5-4 and TRBJ2-7; 11 bases are a match to TRBD1. Germline CDR1 SGHNT, CDR2 YYREEE (reference sequence). The CDR3 loop spans 15 amino acids. V trimming: 4 bases; J trimming: 1 base; junction bases outside the gene matches: 4. The CDR3 region has the DNA TGTGCCAGCAGCGGGGACAGGGGGGTGTCCTACGAGCAGTACTTC. Amino acid sequence: CASSGDRGVSYEQYF.

The chain has TRBV5-6 and TRBJ1-1, with D perhaps matching TRBD1 (5 bases). This CDR3 region has 12 residues. Trimming took 0 bases from V and 10 from J, leaving 10 bases between them. Germline assignment: CDR1 SGHDT and CDR2 YYEEEE. For the CDR3, the DNA is TGTGCCAGCAGCTTGGTATTAGGGGCAGCTTTCTTT. Translation gives CASSLVLGAAFF.

The chain is built from TRBV2 and TRBJ2-7; D not resolved. The germline V and J ends were trimmed by 9 bases and 6 bases, with 12 bases remaining between them. The CDR3 is 11 residues long. Germline loops: CDR1 SNHLY, CDR2 FYNNEI. DNA of the CDR3: TGTGCCAGTCGAGGTCAGCTCGAGCAGTACTTC. It specifies CASRGQLEQYF.

The CDR3 DNA reads TGCGCCAGCAGCCAAGAGAAGGGACTAGCGGGGGGGAGGGGAAATGAGCAGTTCTTC. This gives the protein CASSQEKGLAGGRGNEQFF. The rearrangement joins TRBV4-1 to TRBJ2-1; 16 positions agree with TRBD2. V lost 0 bases, J lost 7 bases, and 9 bases stayed unmatched. This CDR3 comprises 19 residues. The germline V gene encodes CDR1 MGHRA and CDR2 YSYEKL.

This rearrangement joins TRBV28 to TRBJ1-3; 11 bases are shared with TRBD1. V lost 5 bases to trimming and J lost 4 bases; unmatched junction nucleotides: 7. The CDR3 is made up of 16 amino acids. CDR1 is MDHEN, CDR2 SYDVKM, per germline. The DNA for the CDR3 is TGTGCCAGCAGTCGGGGACAGGGGGTAACGGGAAACACCATATATTTT. Translated: CASSRGQGVTGNTIYF.

V usage is TRBV6-1 and J usage is TRBJ2-3; D is possibly TRBD2 (6 bases). The germline gives CDR1 MNHNS, CDR2 SASEGT. Trimming cost V 1 base and J 4 bases, with 30 bases left between them. This CDR3 is built from 21 residues. The CDR3 here is CASSEGRWSLTGTGLSDTQYF. CDR3 nucleotide sequence: TGTGCCAGCAGTGAAGGGAGGTGGTCCTTGACCGGGACTGGGCTCTCAGATACGCAGTATTTT.

The chain's CDR3 is CATWDIMWETQYF. CDR3 DNA: TGTGCCACCTGGGACATTATGTGGGAGACCCAGTACTTC. V is TRBV10-3 and J is TRBJ2-5, with TRBD1 as a possible D gene (6 bases). This CDR3 is 13 amino acids long. The germline V and J ends were trimmed by 10 bases and 5 bases, with 17 bases remaining between them. Per the germline V gene, CDR1 is ENHRY and CDR2 is SYGVKD.

V gene TRBV5-1 combines with J gene TRBJ1-1; unclear D gene. The germline CDR1 and CDR2 sequences are SGHRS and YFSETQ. The CDR3 sequence is 15 residues long. With 6 bases removed from V and 1 base from J, the gap between germline ends came to 16 bases. This CDR3 is CASMENLGKNTEAFF. CDR3 nucleotides: TGCGCCAGCATGGAGAACTTGGGTAAGAACACTGAAGCTTTCTTT. The full variable domain, rest sourced from reference TRBV5-1 and TRBJ1-1, is KAGVTQTPRYLIKTRGQQVTLSCSPISGHRSVSWYQQTPGQGLQFLFEYFSETQRNKGNFPGRFSGRQFSNSRSEMNVSTLELGDSALYLCASMENLGKNTEAFFGQGTRLTVV.